The clone carrying this TCR beta chain has more than one count but fewer than ten. Its target is not known. These data come from a study of shared clonotypes between healthy human individuals. Study results and caveats: Non-shared clonotypes showed lower generation probabilities than clonotypes common to all four donors. Generally, naive subsets (rather than memory subsets) showed larger estimated richness.

Germline V gives CDR1 SGHTA, CDR2 FQGTGA. The CDR3 has 15 amino acids. V shed 5 bases and J 5 bases; nucleotides not matched to a gene: 5. All of the donors resided in Nashville, Tennessee, and each was a Caucasian adult. Original analysis: Filtering was not the same, since immunoSEQ gave junction-only sequences without quality scores. Clones were sequenced by immunoSEQ multiplex PCR, and TCRdb holds only the in-frame ones, with some missing. That table supplies the V and J calls and clone size; D and trimming were determined from the DNA. The table has 190,000 or so clones, approximately 61% seen once.

This TCR derives from a man aged 25 to 40 in good health. Material: memory CD4+ T cells sorted from blood. The subset denotes: CD45RA-negative fraction. This chain links TRBV7-3 with TRBJ2-7, with 14 bases lining up with TRBD2. The CDR3 here is CASSPGLAGVDEQYF. DNA for the CDR3: TGTGCCAGCAGCCCGGGACTAGCGGGAGTCGACGAGCAGTACTTC.